The next 25 T cell receptor beta chains were all read from a single sample in a study of regulatory T cells in long-lasting Graves disease listed by TCRdb under 2021. In light of the paper, this sample's time point label describes: newly diagnosed GD, antithyroid drugs for less than 3 months. RNA was extracted from PBMCs in TRIzol for both TCR sequencing and RNA sequencing. Library preparation used multiplex PCR. The sequencer listed for this sample is Illumina HiSeq 4000. CDR3 regions were amplified by Arm-PCR with iRepertoire HTBI primers to construct TCR beta libraries. TCRdb reprocessed the public reads (quality trimming at Q25 with fastp, clone calling with MiXCR) and kept in-frame beta chains. When rows share a CDR3 protein, they turn into one entry using the most common DNA and genes. The sample data list 440,000 or so distinct CDR3 sequences, and 15% of these were observed just once. The ten largest clones take up over 15% of the sample.

This sample also belongs to another study, concerning T cells in Graves' hyperthyroidism and ophthalmopathy.

The source material was peripheral blood mononuclear cells (PBMCs), sampled at new diagnosis, from a patient treated with antithyroid drugs. The source is a woman in her twenties or thirties with Graves disease. Donor details come from another sample of the same person, matched by shared clones.

This clonotype showed up many times. The rearrangement links TRBV20-1 to TRBJ1-6, with 11 bases fitting TRBD1. The CDR3 is 13 amino acids. Germline lookup yields CDR1 DFQATT and CDR2 SNEGSKA (reference sequence). J was trimmed by 8 bases and V by 7 bases; bases with no gene match: 4. The CDR3 nucleotides read TGCAGTGTCCCGGGACAGGGGGATTCACCCCTCCACTTT. Protein sequence: CSVPGQGDSPLHF.

The sample holds many counts of this clonotype. The chain has TRBV3-1 and TRBJ2-1, with TRBD2 matching 9 bases. The J segment lost 4 bases and the V segment lost 0 bases, leaving 7 bases of the junction unmatched. The CDR3 contains 17 residues. Germline lookup yields CDR1 LGHDT and CDR2 YNNKEL (reference sequence). CDR3 in amino acids: CASSQDSLLAGYNEQFF. The CDR3, as DNA: TGTGCCAGCAGCCAAGATTCGTTGCTAGCGGGGTACAATGAGCAGTTCTTC.

This clonotype has just a few counts. The chain employs TRBV7-9 and TRBJ1-2, with a weak D call TRBD1 (6 bases). This CDR3 contains 14 residues. Germline V gives CDR1 SEHNR, CDR2 FQNEAQ (reference sequence). V lost 5 bases, J lost 8 bases, and 18 bases lay in between. In DNA form, the CDR3 reads TGTGCCAGCAGCCGGGCGGGCAGGGGTGACGGCTACACCTTC. It codes for CASSRAGRGDGYTF. The complete variable domain, with remaining parts taken from reference TRBV7-9 and TRBJ1-2, reads DTGVSQNPRHKITKRGQNVTFRCDPISEHNRLYWYRQTLGQGPEFLTYFQNEAQLEKSRLLSDRFSAERPKGSFSTLEIQRTEQGDSAMYLCASSRAGRGDGYTFGSGTRLTVV.

This clonotype was recorded at least ten times. This chain joins TRBV28 and TRBJ2-7, with D possibly being TRBD1 (5 bases). Germline loops: CDR1 MDHEN, CDR2 SYDVKM. Trimming removed 4 bases at V and 4 bases at J, with 8 bases between. The CDR3 totals 12 residues. The CDR3 nucleotides are TGTGCCAGCAGTTCAGCAGGGTACGAGCAGTACTTC. It codes for CASSSAGYEQYF.

This clonotype came up many times. The rearrangement joins TRBV12-3 or TRBV12-4 to TRBJ2-1; 12 nucleotides match TRBD2. The CDR3 spans 15 residues. V trimming: 5 bases; J trimming: 6 bases; junction bases outside the gene matches: 5. CDR3 coding DNA: TGTGCCAGCAGTCCCGGACTAGCGGGACTCAATGAGCAGTTCTTC. Encoded protein: CASSPGLAGLNEQFF.

In the case of this clonotype: One end of the junction fails to match germline, which may point to a read error. The genes are TRBV6-2 or TRBV6-3 and TRBJ2-2; 11 positions agree with TRBD2. Germline V CDR1 and CDR2: MNHEY, SVGEGT. The CDR3 has 18 residues. This CDR3 is CASSDSGTSGFHTGELFF. CDR3 in DNA: TGTGCCAGCAGTGACTCCGGGACTAGCGGCTTTCACACCGGGGAGCTGTTTTTT.

On this clonotype itself: A much larger clone differs by one base, so this may be a read error. The chain combines TRBV4-1 with TRBJ2-5, with 15 bases that match TRBD2. Germline loops: CDR1 MGHRA, CDR2 YSYEKL. V gave up 4 bases and J gave up 2 bases; unmatched junction bases: 5. The CDR3 spans 17 residues. CDR3: CASSPPGLAGGQETQYF. Here the CDR3 DNA reads TGCGCCAGCAGCCCGCCTGGACTAGCGGGAGGGCAAGAGACCCAGTACTTC.

This clonotype was observed at least ten times. The chain is built from TRBV5-1 and TRBJ2-1, with 13 bases aligning to TRBD2. Germline CDR1 is SGHRS and CDR2 is YFSETQ. V was pared by 2 bases and J by 8 bases, with 10 bases of the junction left unmatched. This CDR3 is built from 17 residues. The CDR3 DNA sequence: TGCGCCAGCAGCTTAGACCCGGGACTAGCGGGAAAGGATGAGCAGTTCTTC. This gives the protein CASSLDPGLAGKDEQFF. Complete variable domain (other parts from reference TRBV5-1 and TRBJ2-1): KAGVTQTPRYLIKTRGQQVTLSCSPISGHRSVSWYQQTPGQGLQFLFEYFSETQRNKGNFPGRFSGRQFSNSRSEMNVSTLELGDSALYLCASSLDPGLAGKDEQFFGPGTRLTVL.

In this sample, this clonotype turned up many times. CDR3 sequence: CASSRPIGTSGYEQYF. The CDR3 DNA is TGTGCCAGCAGCCGACCGATCGGGACTAGCGGTTACGAGCAGTACTTC. The chain joins TRBV7-9 to TRBJ2-7, with 11 bases fitting TRBD2. Trimming removed 5 bases from V and 4 bases from J; junction bases left unmatched: 10. CDR1 is SEHNR, CDR2 FQNEAQ, per germline (reference sequence). The CDR3 sequence is 16 residues long.

The chain links TRBV30 to TRBJ2-7, with 9 bases lining up with TRBD2. The CDR3 is 16 residues long. Germline-derived CDR1 and CDR2 are GTSNPN and SVGIG (reference sequence). Trimming took 0 bases from V and 3 from J; bases not matched to a gene: 9. The CDR3 sequence is CAWSVMGGRALYEQYF. CDR3 nucleotide sequence: TGTGCCTGGAGTGTTATGGGCGGGAGGGCCCTCTACGAGCAGTACTTC.

This clonotype was counted ten times or more. The chain joins TRBV4-1 to TRBJ2-2, with TRBD2 matching 10 bases. The CDR3 totals 20 residues. Germline CDR1 is MGHRA and CDR2 is YSYEKL. V trimming: 3 bases; J trimming: 1 base; junction bases outside the gene matches: 14. Here the CDR3 DNA reads TGCGCCAGCAGCCACCCCGGACTAGCGGCCTCCGATAGGAACACCGGGGAGCTGTTTTTT. This translates into CASSHPGLAASDRNTGELFF.

This clonotype was observed once. The chain is built from TRBV6-2 or TRBV6-3 and TRBJ2-7; 15 bases are a match to TRBD2. The CDR3 sequence is 23 residues long. Trimming at V came to 7 bases and at J to 4 bases, leaving 29 bases not matched to a gene. The V gene's germline CDR1 is MNHEY and CDR2 SVGEGT. The CDR3 nucleotides are TGTGCCAGCACTAGGGAGAGGACTAGCGGGAGGGTCTTCCCATTTTCGAAAAGTTACGAGCAGTACTTC. Translated: CASTRERTSGRVFPFSKSYEQYF.

This clonotype has only a few counts. The rearrangement uses TRBV6-1 and TRBJ1-5; TRBD1 is a possible D gene (6 bases). V lost 1 base to trimming and J lost 6 bases, with 10 bases between them. Germline CDR1 and CDR2: MNHNS and SASEGT. This CDR3 has 14 residues. For the CDR3, the DNA is TGTGCCAGCAGTGAAGGGGCAGGGGCTCAGCCCCAGCATTTT. It codes for CASSEGAGAQPQHF.

This clonotype came up a few times. V usage is TRBV28 and J usage is TRBJ1-4; D gene ambiguous. Trimming removed 7 bases at V and 8 bases at J, with 14 bases between. CDR3 length: 13 residues. CDR1 and CDR2 from the germline V gene are MDHEN and SYDVKM. CDR3 protein: CASTEDPGEKLFF. The CDR3 nucleotides are TGTGCCAGCACCGAAGACCCGGGGGAAAAACTGTTTTTT.

V gene TRBV20-1 combines with J gene TRBJ2-7; D tentatively fits TRBD1 or TRBD2 (6 bases each). CDR3 size: 11 residues. V was clipped by 4 bases and J by 11 bases, with 15 bases between them. From germline, CDR1 is DFQATT and CDR2 SNEGSKA (reference sequence). The CDR3 DNA is TGCAGTGCTACCGAGGGGGGAGAGGAGTACTTC. Translating it yields CSATEGGEEYF.

The chain is built from TRBV29-1 and TRBJ2-1; 14 bases are shared with TRBD2. J gave up 6 bases and V 4 bases, and 2 bases lay outside the gene matches. This CDR3 has 14 amino acids. Germline loops: CDR1 SQVTM, CDR2 ANQGSEA. CDR3 region: CSVVGTSGSNEQFF. CDR3 nucleotides: TGCAGCGTTGTTGGGACTAGCGGGAGCAATGAGCAGTTCTTC.

This clonotype was observed at least ten times. J is TRBJ2-1 and V is TRBV30; 11 bases are shared with TRBD1. The V gene's germline CDR1 is GTSNPN and CDR2 SVGIG (reference sequence). V gave up 5 bases and J gave up 4 bases; unmatched junction bases: 4. This CDR3 is built from 14 residues. The CDR3 nucleotides read TGTGCCTGGGCTGGGACAGGGGGTTACAATGAGCAGTTCTTC. This sequence encodes CAWAGTGGYNEQFF.

Comments on this clonotype: An end of the junction does not agree with germline; a read error may underlie this. The chain carries TRBV9 and TRBJ2-1; 8 bases agree with TRBD2. The CDR3 is 16 amino acids. Germline CDR1 reads SGDLS; CDR2 reads YYNGEE. The CDR3 region has the DNA TGTGCCAGCAGCGTAGCGAAGCGGGAGCCCTACAATGAACAGTTCTTC. It translates to CASSVAKREPYNEQFF.

This clonotype has a count of ten or more. J is TRBJ2-3 and V is TRBV7-8; a weak D match, TRBD2 (7 bases). Germline CDR1 is SGHVS and CDR2 is FQNEAQ. The CDR3 is made up of 17 amino acids. V lost 4 bases and J lost 0, with 17 bases in between. CDR3 nucleotide sequence: TGTGCCAGCAGCTGGGGGGGCGAGCCGGCTAGCACAGATACGCAGTATTTT. Encoded protein: CASSWGGEPASTDTQYF.

This clonotype was recorded a few times. V is TRBV5-1 and J is TRBJ2-1, with TRBD1 matching over 9 bases. Trimming took 5 bases from V and 6 from J; bases not matched to a gene: 9. The CDR3 has 15 amino acids. The germline gives CDR1 SGHRS, CDR2 YFSETQ. CDR3 amino acids: CASSVGDRVANEQFF. The CDR3, as DNA: TGCGCCAGCAGTGTGGGGGACAGGGTAGCCAATGAGCAGTTCTTC.

Concerning this clonotype: This may arise from a read error, as a much more abundant clone is one base away. CDR3 protein: CASSLEGSLSNQLQHF. In DNA, the CDR3 is TGTGCCAGCAGCTTGGAGGGCAGCCTTAGCAATCAGCTCCAGCATTTT. The chain recombines TRBV5-5 with TRBJ1-5; unclear D gene. CDR1 SGHKS and CDR2 YYEKEE come from the germline V gene (reference sequence). This CDR3 spans 16 amino acids.

This clonotype was counted at least ten times. The CDR3 DNA reads TGTGCCAGCAGCCAAGAATCCGGGGGGGGGGAGACCCAGTACTTC. Translating it yields CASSQESGGGETQYF. The chain employs TRBV3-1 and TRBJ2-5; the match to TRBD2 covers 8 bases. The germline gives CDR1 LGHDT, CDR2 YNNKEL (reference sequence). The V gene end was trimmed by 0 bases and the J gene end by 5 bases; junction bases not matched to a gene: 5. The CDR3 is made up of 15 amino acids.

This clonotype was counted many times. CDR3 nucleotide sequence: TGTGCCAGCAGCCAAGAGGCAGGGGGCCAGCCCCAGCATTTT. The encoded protein is CASSQEAGGQPQHF. The chain has TRBV3-1 and TRBJ1-5, with 8 bases that match TRBD1. Germline trimming cut 0 bases from V and 7 bases from J; bases unmatched to any gene: 2. Per germline, CDR1 LGHDT and CDR2 YNNKEL (reference sequence). The CDR3 contains 14 residues.

This clonotype showed up many times. This chain joins TRBV2 and TRBJ1-5; TRBD1 aligns across 9 bases. From germline, CDR1 is SNHLY and CDR2 FYNNEI. The junction had 5 bases not matched to a gene; V was cut back by 7 bases and J by 1 base. The CDR3 totals 15 residues. CDR3 coding DNA: TGTGCCAGCAAGGGGACAGGGACGAGCAATCAGCCCCAGCATTTT. Protein sequence: CASKGTGTSNQPQHF.

Of note for this clonotype: Possible read error: a much larger clone is one base away. V is TRBV20-1 and J is TRBJ2-1; TRBD1 is a possible D gene (5 bases). V lost 1 base to trimming and J lost 10 bases, with 20 bases between them. Per the germline V gene, CDR1 is DFQATT and CDR2 is SNEGSKA (reference sequence). CDR3 size: 15 residues. This CDR3 reads CSARGGALVPGEQFF. In nucleotides, the CDR3 is TGCAGTGCTAGAGGGGGCGCCCTAGTCCCTGGCGAGCAGTTCTTC.